These 6 T cell receptor beta chains originate from one sample sequenced in a study of CD8 T cells in ankylosing spondylitis. TCRdb re-analysed the 5' RACE reads in MiXCR, keeping a single row per CDR3 protein. The profile covers under 55,000 distinct CDR3 sequences, with around 7.4% appearing a single time and roughly 8.1% taken by the ten largest. Sequences were obtained from blood, either unsorted or a sorted T cell fraction (not recorded which). The origin of the receptors is a female donor with ankylosing spondylitis or in good health (not recorded which).

This clonotype was counted ten times or more. The rearrangement links TRBV6-5 to TRBJ2-4; no clear D gene. Germline V gives CDR1 MNHEY, CDR2 SVGAGI. CDR3 length: 15 residues. V was pared by 0 bases and J by 6 bases, with 12 bases between. DNA for the CDR3: TGTGCCAGCAGTTACTCGCCCCACACAGTAAACATTCAGTACTTC. Encoded protein: CASSYSPHTVNIQYF.

Many counts were recorded for this clonotype. The genes are TRBV20-1 and TRBJ1-1; D is uncertain. Germline V CDR1 and CDR2: DFQATT, SNEGSKA (reference sequence). V lost 0 bases and J 4 bases, leaving 18 bases between the germline ends. CDR3 size: 16 residues. In DNA form, the CDR3 reads TGCAGTGCTAGAGATCGTCTATCCCTGGGTAGCACTGAAGCTTTCTTT. Protein: CSARDRLSLGSTEAFF.

The table lists this clonotype with many counts. V usage is TRBV12-3 or TRBV12-4 and J usage is TRBJ2-2; D unresolved. The germline V and J ends were trimmed by 2 bases and 4 bases, with 8 bases remaining between them. This CDR3 region has 14 residues. CDR3 residues: CASSLMLVTGELFF. Here the CDR3 DNA reads TGTGCCAGCAGTTTAATGTTGGTCACCGGGGAGCTGTTTTTT.

This clonotype was counted ten times or more. This chain connects TRBV5-1 to TRBJ2-7, with D perhaps TRBD2 (5 bases). V lost 0 bases and J 2 bases, leaving 12 bases between the germline ends. This CDR3 region has 15 residues. Germline V CDR1 and CDR2: SGHRS, YFSETQ. CDR3 region: CASSLGAGKTYEQYF. CDR3 DNA: TGCGCCAGCAGCTTGGGCGCCGGGAAAACCTACGAGCAGTACTTC.

There are many counts of this clonotype. The chain uses TRBV12-3 or TRBV12-4 and TRBJ2-5, with 14 positions matching TRBD2. The length of the CDR3 is 18 residues. V lost 7 bases to trimming and J lost 1 base; unmatched junction nucleotides: 11. CDR3 sequence reads: CASTLGLAGGPFQETQYF. CDR3 DNA: TGTGCCAGCACCTTAGGACTAGCGGGGGGCCCGTTCCAAGAGACCCAGTACTTC.

This clonotype was recorded at least ten times. The chain joins TRBV20-1 to TRBJ2-7; 8 nucleotides agree with TRBD2. The CDR3 totals 14 residues. The V segment lost 5 bases and the J segment 7 bases; nucleotides outside the gene matches: 13. Germline lookup yields CDR1 DFQATT and CDR2 SNEGSKA (reference sequence). CDR3 sequence: CSAESGGQNREQYV. The CDR3 nucleotides are TGCAGTGCTGAAAGCGGGGGCCAAAACAGGGAGCAGTACGTC.